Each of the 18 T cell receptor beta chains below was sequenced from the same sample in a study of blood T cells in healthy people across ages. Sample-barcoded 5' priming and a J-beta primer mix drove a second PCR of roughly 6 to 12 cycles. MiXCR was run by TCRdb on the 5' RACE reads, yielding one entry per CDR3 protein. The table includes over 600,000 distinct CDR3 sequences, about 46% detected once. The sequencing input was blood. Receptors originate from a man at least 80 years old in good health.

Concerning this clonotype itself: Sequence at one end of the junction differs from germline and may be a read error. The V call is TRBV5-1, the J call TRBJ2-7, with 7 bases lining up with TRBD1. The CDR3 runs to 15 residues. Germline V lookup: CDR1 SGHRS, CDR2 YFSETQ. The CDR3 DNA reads TGCGCCAGCAGTTTGGGGGACAGCATAATCAATGAGCAGTACTTC. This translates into CASSLGDSIINEQYF.

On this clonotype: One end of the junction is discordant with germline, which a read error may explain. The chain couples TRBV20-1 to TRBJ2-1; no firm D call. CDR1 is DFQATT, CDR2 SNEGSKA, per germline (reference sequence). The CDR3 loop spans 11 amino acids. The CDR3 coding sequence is TGCAGTGCTAGAGATCTGAATGCGCAGTTCTTC. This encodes CSARDLNAQFF.

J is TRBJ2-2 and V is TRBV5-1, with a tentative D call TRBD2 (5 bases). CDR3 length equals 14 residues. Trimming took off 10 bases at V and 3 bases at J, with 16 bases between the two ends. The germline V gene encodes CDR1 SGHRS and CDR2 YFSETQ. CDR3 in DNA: TGCGCCGCAGGCGGGCTTACAGACACCGGGGAGCTGTTTTTT. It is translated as CAAGGLTDTGELFF.

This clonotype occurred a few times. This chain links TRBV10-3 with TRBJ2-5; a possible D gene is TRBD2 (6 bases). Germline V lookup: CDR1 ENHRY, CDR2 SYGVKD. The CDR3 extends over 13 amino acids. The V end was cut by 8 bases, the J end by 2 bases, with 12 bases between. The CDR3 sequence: CAIGGRQQETQYF. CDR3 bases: TGTGCCATCGGGGGGAGGCAACAAGAGACCCAGTACTTC.

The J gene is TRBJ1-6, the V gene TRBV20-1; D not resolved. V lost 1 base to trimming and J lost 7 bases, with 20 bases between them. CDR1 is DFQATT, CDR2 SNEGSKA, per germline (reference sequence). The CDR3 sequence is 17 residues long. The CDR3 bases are TGCAGTGCTAGAGCCTACGCAGCGGGTAATTCCAATTCACCCCTCCACTTT. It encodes CSARAYAAGNSNSPLHF.

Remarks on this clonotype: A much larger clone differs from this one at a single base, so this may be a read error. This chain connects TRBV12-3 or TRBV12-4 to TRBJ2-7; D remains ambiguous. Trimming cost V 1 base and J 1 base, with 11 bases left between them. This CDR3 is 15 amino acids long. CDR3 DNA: TGTGCCAGCAGTTTAGGCCGGGTAGCTTCCTACGAGCAGTACTTC. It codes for CASSLGRVASYEQYF.

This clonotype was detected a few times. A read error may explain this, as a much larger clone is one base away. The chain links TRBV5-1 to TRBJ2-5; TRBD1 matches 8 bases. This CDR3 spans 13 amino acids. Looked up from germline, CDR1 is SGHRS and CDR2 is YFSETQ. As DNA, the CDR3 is TGCGCCAGCAGGCTTGGACAGGGAGAGACCAAGTACTTC. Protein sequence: CASRLGQGETKYF.

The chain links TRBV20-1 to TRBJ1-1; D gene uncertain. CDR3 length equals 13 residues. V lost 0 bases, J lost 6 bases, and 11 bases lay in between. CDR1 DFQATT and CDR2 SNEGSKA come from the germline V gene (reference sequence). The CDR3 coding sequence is TGCAGTGCTAGAGAGGCCACACGGGCTGAAGCTTTCTTT. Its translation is CSAREATRAEAFF.

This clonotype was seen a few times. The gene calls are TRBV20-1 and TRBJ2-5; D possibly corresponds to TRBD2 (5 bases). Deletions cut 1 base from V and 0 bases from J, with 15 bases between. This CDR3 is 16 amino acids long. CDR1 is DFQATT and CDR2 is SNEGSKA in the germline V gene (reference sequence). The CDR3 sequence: CSARGTPEAHQETQYF. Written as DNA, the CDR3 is TGCAGTGCTAGAGGGACTCCCGAGGCGCACCAAGAGACCCAGTACTTC.

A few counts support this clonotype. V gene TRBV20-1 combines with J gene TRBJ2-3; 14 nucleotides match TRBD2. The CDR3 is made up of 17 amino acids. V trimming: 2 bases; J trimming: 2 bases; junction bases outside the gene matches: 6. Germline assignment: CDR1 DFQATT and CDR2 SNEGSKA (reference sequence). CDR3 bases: TGCAGTGCTAGACCCGGACTAGCGGGAGGCAACACAGATACGCAGTATTTT. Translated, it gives CSARPGLAGGNTDTQYF.

The CDR3 DNA reads TGCGCCAGCAGCCCTACTAGCCTGGGGGTCCATGAGCAGTTCTTC. Its translation: CASSPTSLGVHEQFF. The chain joins TRBV10-1 to TRBJ2-1; TRBD2 is a possible D gene (6 bases). CDR3 length equals 15 residues. From germline, CDR1 is WNHNN and CDR2 SYGVQD (reference sequence). The V end was cut by 6 bases, the J end by 8 bases, with 20 bases between.

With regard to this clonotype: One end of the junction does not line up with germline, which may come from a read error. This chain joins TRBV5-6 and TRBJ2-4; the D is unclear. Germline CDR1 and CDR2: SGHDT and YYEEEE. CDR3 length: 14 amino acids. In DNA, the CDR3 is TGTACCAGCAGCCCAACTTTAGCCAAAAACATTCAGTACTTC. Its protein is CTSSPTLAKNIQYF. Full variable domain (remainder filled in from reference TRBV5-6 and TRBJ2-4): DAGVTQSPTHLIKTRGQQVTLRCSPKSGHDTVSWYQQALGQGPQFIFQYYEEEERQRGNFPDRFSGHQFPNYSSELNVNALLLGDSALYLCTSSPTLAKNIQYFGAGTRLSVL.

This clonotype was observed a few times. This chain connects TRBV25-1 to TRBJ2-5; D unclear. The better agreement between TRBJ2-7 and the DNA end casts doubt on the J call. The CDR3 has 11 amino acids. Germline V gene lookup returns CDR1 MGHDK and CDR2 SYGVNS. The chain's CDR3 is CASSDTNEQYF. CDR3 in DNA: TGTGCCAGCAGTGATACGAACGAGCAGTACTTC.

The CDR3 reads CSGTSGGYNEQFF. In DNA form, the CDR3 reads TGCAGCGGCACTAGCGGGGGGTACAATGAGCAGTTCTTC. The V call is TRBV29-1, the J call TRBJ2-1; 12 bases are a match to TRBD2. The CDR3 loop spans 13 amino acids. CDR1 is SQVTM and CDR2 is ANQGSEA in the germline V gene. V lost 7 bases and J lost 4; bases outside the gene matches: 2.

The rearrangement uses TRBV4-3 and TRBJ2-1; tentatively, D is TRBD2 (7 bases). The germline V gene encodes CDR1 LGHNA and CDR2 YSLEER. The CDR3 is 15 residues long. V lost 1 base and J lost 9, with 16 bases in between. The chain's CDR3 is CASSQGTRGKAEQFF. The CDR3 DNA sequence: TGCGCCAGCAGCCAAGGGACTAGGGGGAAGGCTGAGCAGTTCTTC.

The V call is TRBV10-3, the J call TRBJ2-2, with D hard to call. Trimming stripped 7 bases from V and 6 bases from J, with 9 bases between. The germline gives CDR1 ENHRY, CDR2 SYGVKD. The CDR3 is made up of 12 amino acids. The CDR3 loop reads CAINGVSGELFF. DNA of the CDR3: TGTGCCATCAATGGGGTATCCGGGGAGCTGTTTTTT.

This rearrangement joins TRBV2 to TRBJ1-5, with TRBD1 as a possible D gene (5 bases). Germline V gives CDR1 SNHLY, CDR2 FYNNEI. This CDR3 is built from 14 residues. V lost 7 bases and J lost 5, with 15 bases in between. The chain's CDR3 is CASIGPGTDQPQHF. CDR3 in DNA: TGTGCCAGCATCGGACCAGGGACGGATCAGCCCCAGCATTTT.

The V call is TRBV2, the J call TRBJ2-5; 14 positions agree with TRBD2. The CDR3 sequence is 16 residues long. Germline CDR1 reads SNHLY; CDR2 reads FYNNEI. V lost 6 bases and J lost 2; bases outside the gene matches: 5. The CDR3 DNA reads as TGTGCCAGCAGCCCGGGACTAGCGGGAGAACAAGAGACCCAGTACTTC. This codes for CASSPGLAGEQETQYF.